The TCR beta chain described here comes from a study of T cell changes during pregnancy in multiple sclerosis. In this sample, this clone turned up a few times. Only in-frame clones appear in the TCRdb table, and some are missing; sequencing was by immunoSEQ multiplex PCR. The sample includes about 40,000 clones, more than 85% seen only once; the top ten take 0.5%. The CDR3 sequence is 11 residues long. Trimming took off 8 bases at V and 2 bases at J, with 6 bases between the two ends. Germline V CDR1 and CDR2: SNHLY, FYNNEI. Specimen: CD4+ T cells from peripheral blood mononuclear cells, collected in the second trimester of pregnancy. The TCR originated in a female donor in good health, enrolled as a control in a pregnancy study. The chain employs TRBV2 and TRBJ1-2; the D gene is possibly TRBD1 (5 bases). The CDR3: CASSGNYGYTF. The CDR3 region has the DNA TGTGCCAGCTCAGGGAACTATGGCTACACCTTC.